The next 9 T cell receptor beta chains were all read from a single sample in a study of shared clonotypes between healthy human individuals (TCRdb year 2020). Library generation was performed with the immunoSEQ multiplex PCR assay. This is the immuneACCESS table as TCRdb keeps it, with only in-frame sequences that have V and J called. A part of the clones is gone; compared with another copy, unresolved V genes explain less than half, and the rest is unexplained. For this sample the table gives 1.4 million or so clones, of which around 98.5% were detected only once. Together, the top ten hold around 0.38% of the sample. The sequencing sample was made of naive CD4+ T cells sorted from blood. The sample's cell subset or site label, in plain terms: CD45RA+ positively selected. The receptors here all came from a man aged 30 to 39 in good health.

The chain carries TRBV14 and TRBJ2-3; D might be TRBD1 or TRBD2, each matching 5 bases. The CDR3 is 18 amino acids. Trimming stripped 0 bases from V and 1 base from J, with 17 bases between. Germline CDR1 SGHDN, CDR2 FVKESK. CDR3 in DNA: TGTGCCAGCAGCCAAGAACCCGGGTGGGGGAGTGGCACAGATACGCAGTATTTT. This translates into CASSQEPGWGSGTDTQYF.

A single count supports this clone. This chain connects TRBV28 to TRBJ2-7; tentatively, D is TRBD2 (5 bases). This CDR3 comprises 15 residues. The germline CDR1 and CDR2 sequences are MDHEN and SYDVKM. V was clipped by 6 bases and J by 2 bases, with 17 bases between them. The CDR3 loop is CASRGAHPAPYEQYF. The CDR3 nucleotides are TGTGCCAGCAGGGGAGCCCATCCAGCCCCCTACGAGCAGTACTTC.

Notes on this clone: Compared with germline, one end of the junction differs, possibly owing to a read error. The V and J genes are TRBV27 and TRBJ2-7; either TRBD1 or TRBD2 may supply D (5 bases each). Per the germline V gene, CDR1 is MNHEY and CDR2 is SMNVEV (reference sequence). The CDR3 runs 17 residues. CDR3 nucleotide sequence: TGTGCCAGCAGCGGAGAGGGGCCCAGCGGAAGGATCTACCAGCAGTACTTC. It yields the protein CASSGEGPSGRIYQQYF.

V gene TRBV27 combines with J gene TRBJ1-3; no definite D call. This CDR3 region has 13 residues. Looked up from germline, CDR1 is MNHEY and CDR2 is SMNVEV (reference sequence). The V gene lost 9 bases and the J gene lost 3 bases, with 12 bases spanning the gap. CDR3 in amino acids: CASRQAGGNTIYF. In DNA, the CDR3 is TGTGCCAGTCGTCAGGCTGGTGGAAACACCATATATTTT.

Regarding this clone: The sample contains more than one DNA sequence encoding this CDR3. The genes are TRBV9 and TRBJ2-2, with 8 bases lining up with TRBD2. Germline CDR1 and CDR2: SGDLS and YYNGEE. The CDR3 consists of 15 residues. V gave up 1 base and J gave up 1 base; unmatched junction bases: 0. This chain's CDR3 is CASSVTSGNTGELFF. CDR3 coding DNA: TGTGCCAGCAGCGTAACTAGCGGGAACACCGGGGAGCTGTTTTTT.

J is TRBJ2-7 and V is TRBV4-1, with 10 positions matching TRBD1. The CDR3 runs to 16 residues. Looked up from germline, CDR1 is MGHRA and CDR2 is YSYEKL. The trim removed 2 bases at V and 3 bases at J, leaving 7 bases unmatched. The CDR3 protein is CASSQLSGQGFYEQYF. The CDR3 DNA sequence: TGCGCCAGCAGCCAACTTTCGGGACAGGGGTTCTACGAGCAGTACTTC.

This chain uses TRBV25-1 with TRBJ2-7; D call uncertain. This CDR3 has 11 amino acids. V lost 1 base to trimming and J lost 6 bases, with 4 bases between them. Germline V gene sequence: CDR1 MGHDK, CDR2 SYGVNS. CDR3 region: CASSEWVEQYF. CDR3 bases: TGTGCCAGCAGTGAATGGGTCGAGCAGTACTTC.

This clone was seen once. Here the CDR3 DNA reads TGTGCCAGCAGCCTCATCCCCGGACAGGTTGCTGGCTACACCTTC. This sequence encodes CASSLIPGQVAGYTF. V gene TRBV11-1 combines with J gene TRBJ1-2; TRBD1 aligns across 7 bases. J lost 7 bases, V lost 5 bases, and 13 bases had no gene match. Germline assignment: CDR1 SGHAT and CDR2 FQDESV (reference sequence). This CDR3 is built from 15 residues.

This chain connects TRBV6-4 to TRBJ1-5; 8 nucleotides align to TRBD1. Germline V gene sequence: CDR1 MRHNA, CDR2 SNTAGT. V trimming: 7 bases; J trimming: 7 bases; junction bases outside the gene matches: 9. This CDR3 comprises 14 residues. This chain's CDR3 is CASTLDRGEQPQHF. The CDR3 DNA is TGTGCCAGCACCCTAGACAGGGGAGAGCAGCCCCAGCATTTT.